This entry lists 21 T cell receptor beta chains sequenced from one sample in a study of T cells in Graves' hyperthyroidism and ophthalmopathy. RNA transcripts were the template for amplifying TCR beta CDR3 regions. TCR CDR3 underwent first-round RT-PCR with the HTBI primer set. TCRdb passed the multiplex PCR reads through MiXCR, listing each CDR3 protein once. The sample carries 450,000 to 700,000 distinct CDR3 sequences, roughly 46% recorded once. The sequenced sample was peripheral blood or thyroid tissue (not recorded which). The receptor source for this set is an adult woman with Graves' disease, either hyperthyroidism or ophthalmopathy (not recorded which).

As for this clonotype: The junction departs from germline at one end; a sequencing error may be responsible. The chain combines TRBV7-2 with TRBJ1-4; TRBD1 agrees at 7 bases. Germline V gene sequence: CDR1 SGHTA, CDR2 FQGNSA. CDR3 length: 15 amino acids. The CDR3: CASSPTGATNEKLYF. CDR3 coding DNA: TGTGCCAGCAGCCCTACAGGGGCAACTAATGAAAAACTGTACTTC.

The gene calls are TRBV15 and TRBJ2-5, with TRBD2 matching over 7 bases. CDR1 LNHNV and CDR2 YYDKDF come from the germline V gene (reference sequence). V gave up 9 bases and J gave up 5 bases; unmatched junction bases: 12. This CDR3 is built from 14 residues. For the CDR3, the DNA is TGTGCCACGGGATTCCAGCGGGACGGGGAGACCCAGTACTTC. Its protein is CATGFQRDGETQYF.

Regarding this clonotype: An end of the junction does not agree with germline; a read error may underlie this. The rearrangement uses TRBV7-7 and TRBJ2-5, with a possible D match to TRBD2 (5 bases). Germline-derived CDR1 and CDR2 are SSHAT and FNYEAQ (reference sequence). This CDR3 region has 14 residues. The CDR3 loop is CASSLGRHQETQYF. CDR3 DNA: TGTGCTAGCAGCTTGGGGAGACACCAAGAGACCCAGTACTTC.

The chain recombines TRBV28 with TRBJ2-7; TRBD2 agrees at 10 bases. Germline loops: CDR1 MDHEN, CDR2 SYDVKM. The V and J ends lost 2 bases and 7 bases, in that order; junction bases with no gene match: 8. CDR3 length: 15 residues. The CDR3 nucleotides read TGTGCCAGCAGTTTAACTAGCGGGAAAACAGGGGAGCAGTACTTC. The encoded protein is CASSLTSGKTGEQYF.

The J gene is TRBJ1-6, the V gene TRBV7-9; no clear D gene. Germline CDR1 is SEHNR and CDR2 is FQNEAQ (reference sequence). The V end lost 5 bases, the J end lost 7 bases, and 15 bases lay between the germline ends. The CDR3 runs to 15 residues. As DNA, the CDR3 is TGTGCCAGCAGCACCCCCGGTACGGGAAATTCACCCCTCCACTTT. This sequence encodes CASSTPGTGNSPLHF.

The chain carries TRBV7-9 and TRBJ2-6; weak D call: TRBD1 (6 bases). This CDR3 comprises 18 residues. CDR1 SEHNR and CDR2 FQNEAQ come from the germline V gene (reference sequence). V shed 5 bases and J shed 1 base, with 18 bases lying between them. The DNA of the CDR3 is TGTGCCAGCAGCATCCGGACAGCGATTTATTCTGGGGCCAACGTCCTGACTTTC. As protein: CASSIRTAIYSGANVLTF.

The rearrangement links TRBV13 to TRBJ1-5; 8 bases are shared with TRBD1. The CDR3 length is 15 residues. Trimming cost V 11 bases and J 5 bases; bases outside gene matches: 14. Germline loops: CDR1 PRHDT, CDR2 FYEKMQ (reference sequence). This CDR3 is CAPPLGTGIDQPQHF. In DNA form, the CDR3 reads TGTGCCCCTCCCTTAGGGACAGGAATCGATCAGCCCCAGCATTTT.

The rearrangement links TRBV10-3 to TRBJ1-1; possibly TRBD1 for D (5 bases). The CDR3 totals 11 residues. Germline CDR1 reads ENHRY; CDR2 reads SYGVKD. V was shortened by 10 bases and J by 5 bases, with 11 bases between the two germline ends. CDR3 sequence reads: CATGRGTEAFF. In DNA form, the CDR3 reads TGTGCCACCGGACGGGGGACTGAAGCTTTCTTT.

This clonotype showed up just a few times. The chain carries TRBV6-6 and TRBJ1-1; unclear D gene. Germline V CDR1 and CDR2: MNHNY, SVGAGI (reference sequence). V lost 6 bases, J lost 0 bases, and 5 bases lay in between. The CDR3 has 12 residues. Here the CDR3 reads CASRAVNTEAFF. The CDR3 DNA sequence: TGTGCCAGCAGAGCAGTGAACACTGAAGCTTTCTTT.

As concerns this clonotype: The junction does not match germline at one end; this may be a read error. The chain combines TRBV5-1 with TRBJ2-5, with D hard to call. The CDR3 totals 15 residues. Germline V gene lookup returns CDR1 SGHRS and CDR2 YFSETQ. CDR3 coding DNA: TGCGCCTGCAGTGCTCCCGGTCCTTGGGAAGAGACCCAGTACTTC. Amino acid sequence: CACSAPGPWEETQYF.

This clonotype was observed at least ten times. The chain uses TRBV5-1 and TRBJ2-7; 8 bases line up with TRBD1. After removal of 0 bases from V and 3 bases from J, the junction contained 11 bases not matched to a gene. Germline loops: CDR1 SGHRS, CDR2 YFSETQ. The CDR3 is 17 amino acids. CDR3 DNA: TGCGCCAGCAGCTTGGCCTATGGACAGGGATTACGCTACGAGCAGTACTTC. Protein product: CASSLAYGQGLRYEQYF.

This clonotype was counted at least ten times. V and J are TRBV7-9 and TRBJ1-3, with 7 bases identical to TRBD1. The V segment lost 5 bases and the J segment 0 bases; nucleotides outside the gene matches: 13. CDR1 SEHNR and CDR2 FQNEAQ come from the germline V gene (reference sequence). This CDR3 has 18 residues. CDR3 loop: CASSHRPTGPSSGNTIYF. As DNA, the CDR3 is TGTGCCAGCAGCCATCGACCGACAGGGCCCTCCTCTGGAAACACCATATATTTT.

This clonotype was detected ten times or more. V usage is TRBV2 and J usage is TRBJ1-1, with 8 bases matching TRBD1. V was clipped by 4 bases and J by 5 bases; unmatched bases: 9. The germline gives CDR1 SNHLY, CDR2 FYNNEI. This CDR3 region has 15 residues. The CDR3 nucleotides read TGTGCCAGCAGTGCTAGCAGGGGGCAAGAAACTGAAGCTTTCTTT. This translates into CASSASRGQETEAFF.

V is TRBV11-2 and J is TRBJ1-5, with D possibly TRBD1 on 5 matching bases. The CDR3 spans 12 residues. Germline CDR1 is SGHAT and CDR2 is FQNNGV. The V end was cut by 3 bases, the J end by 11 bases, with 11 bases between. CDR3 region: CASSFGGETQHF. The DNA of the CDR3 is TGTGCCAGCAGCTTCGGGGGAGAGACCCAGCATTTT.

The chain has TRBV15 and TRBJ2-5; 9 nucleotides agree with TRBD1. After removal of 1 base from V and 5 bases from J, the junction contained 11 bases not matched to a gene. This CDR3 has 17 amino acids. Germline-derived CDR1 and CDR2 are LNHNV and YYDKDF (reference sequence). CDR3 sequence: CATSRVSGTGFVETQYF. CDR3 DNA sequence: TGTGCCACCAGCAGAGTTTCCGGGACAGGGTTTGTGGAGACCCAGTACTTC.

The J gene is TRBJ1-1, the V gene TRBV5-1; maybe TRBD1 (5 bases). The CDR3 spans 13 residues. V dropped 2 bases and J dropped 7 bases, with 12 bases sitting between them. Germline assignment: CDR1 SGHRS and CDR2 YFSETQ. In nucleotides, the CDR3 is TGCGCCAGCAGCTTTTCAGGGAAGAATGAAGCTTTCTTT. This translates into CASSFSGKNEAFF.

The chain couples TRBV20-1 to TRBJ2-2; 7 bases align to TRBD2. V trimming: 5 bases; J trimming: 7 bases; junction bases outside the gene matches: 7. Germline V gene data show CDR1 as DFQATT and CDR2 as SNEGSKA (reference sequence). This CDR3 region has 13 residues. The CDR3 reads CSAPTGTNGELFF. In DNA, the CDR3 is TGCAGTGCTCCTACCGGGACTAACGGGGAGCTGTTTTTT.

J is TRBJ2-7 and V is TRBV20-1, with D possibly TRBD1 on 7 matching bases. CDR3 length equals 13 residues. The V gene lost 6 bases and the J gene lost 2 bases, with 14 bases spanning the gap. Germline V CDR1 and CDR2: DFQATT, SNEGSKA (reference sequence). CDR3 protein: CSAEGQIPYEQYF. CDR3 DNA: TGCAGTGCGGAGGGACAGATACCCTACGAGCAGTACTTC.

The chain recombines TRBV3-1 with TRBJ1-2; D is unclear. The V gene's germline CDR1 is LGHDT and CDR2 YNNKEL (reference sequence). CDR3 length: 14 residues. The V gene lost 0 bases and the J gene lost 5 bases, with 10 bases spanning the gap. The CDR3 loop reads CASSQDVADYGYTF. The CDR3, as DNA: TGTGCCAGCAGCCAAGATGTGGCGGATTATGGCTACACCTTC.

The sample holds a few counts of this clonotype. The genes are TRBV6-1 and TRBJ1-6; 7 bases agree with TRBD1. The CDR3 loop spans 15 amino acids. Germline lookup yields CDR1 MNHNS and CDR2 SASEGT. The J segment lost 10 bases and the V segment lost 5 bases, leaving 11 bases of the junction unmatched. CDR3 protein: CASSLTTGINSPLHF. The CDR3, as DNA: TGTGCCAGCAGTCTAACGACAGGGATTAACTCACCCCTCCACTTT.

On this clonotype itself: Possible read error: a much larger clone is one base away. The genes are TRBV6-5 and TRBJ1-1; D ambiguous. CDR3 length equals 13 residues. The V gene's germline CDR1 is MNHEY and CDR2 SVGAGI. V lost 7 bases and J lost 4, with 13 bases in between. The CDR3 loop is CASNRSRTTEAFF. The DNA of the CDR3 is TGTGCCAGCAATAGATCGCGAACCACTGAAGCTTTCTTT.